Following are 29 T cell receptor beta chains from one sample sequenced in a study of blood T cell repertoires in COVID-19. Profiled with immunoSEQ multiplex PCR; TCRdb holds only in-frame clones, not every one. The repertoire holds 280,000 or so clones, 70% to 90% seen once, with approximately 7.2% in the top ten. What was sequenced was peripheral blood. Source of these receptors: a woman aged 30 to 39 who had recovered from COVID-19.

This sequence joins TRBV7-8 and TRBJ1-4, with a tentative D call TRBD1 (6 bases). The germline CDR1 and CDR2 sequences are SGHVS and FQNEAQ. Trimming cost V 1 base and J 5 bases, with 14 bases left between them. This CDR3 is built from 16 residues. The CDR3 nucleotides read TGTGCCAGCAGCTTAGTCCCGGACAGTATAAATGAAAAACTGTTTTTT. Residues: CASSLVPDSINEKLFF.

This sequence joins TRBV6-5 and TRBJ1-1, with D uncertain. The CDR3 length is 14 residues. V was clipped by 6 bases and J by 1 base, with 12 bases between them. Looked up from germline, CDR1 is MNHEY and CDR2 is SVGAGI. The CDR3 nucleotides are TGTGCCAGCAGCCGCCACCGGGGGAACACTGAAGCTTTCTTT. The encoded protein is CASSRHRGNTEAFF.

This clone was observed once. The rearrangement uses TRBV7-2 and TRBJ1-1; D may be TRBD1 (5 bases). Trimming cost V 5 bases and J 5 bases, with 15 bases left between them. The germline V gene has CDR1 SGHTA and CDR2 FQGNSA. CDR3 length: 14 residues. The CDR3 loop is CASSLGGTGTEAFF. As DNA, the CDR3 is TGTGCCAGCAGCCTCGGGGGTACGGGAACTGAAGCTTTCTTT.

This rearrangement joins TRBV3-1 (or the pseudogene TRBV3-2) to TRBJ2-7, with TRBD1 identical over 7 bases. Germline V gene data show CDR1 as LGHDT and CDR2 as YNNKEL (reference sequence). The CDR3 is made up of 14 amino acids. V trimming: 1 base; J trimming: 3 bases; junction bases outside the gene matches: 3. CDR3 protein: CASSQGGQVYEQYF. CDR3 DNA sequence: TGTGCCAGCAGCCAAGGAGGACAGGTCTACGAGCAGTACTTC.

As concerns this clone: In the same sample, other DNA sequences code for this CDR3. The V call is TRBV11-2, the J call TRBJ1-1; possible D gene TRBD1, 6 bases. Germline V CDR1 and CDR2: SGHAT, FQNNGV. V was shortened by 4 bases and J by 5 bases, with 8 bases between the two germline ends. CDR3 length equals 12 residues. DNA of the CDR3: TGTGCCAGCAGCTCAACAGGGACTGAAGCTTTCTTT. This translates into CASSSTGTEAFF.

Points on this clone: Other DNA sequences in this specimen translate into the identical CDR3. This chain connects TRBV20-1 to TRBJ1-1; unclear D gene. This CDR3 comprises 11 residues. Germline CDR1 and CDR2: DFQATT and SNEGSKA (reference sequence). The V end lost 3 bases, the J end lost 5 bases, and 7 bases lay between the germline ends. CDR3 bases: TGCAGTGCTAGCTTTCTAACTGAAGCTTTCTTT. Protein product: CSASFLTEAFF.

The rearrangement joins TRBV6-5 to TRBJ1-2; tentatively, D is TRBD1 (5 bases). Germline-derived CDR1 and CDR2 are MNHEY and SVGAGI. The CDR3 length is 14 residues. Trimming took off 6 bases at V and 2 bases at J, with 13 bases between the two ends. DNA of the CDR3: TGTGCCAGCAGGTCAGGGTTGGCAAACTATGGCTACACCTTC. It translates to CASRSGLANYGYTF.

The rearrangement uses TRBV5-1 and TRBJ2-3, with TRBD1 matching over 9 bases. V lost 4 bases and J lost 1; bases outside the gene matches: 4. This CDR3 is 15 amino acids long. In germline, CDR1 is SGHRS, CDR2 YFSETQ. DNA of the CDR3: TGCGCCAGCAGCACACAGGGGGCTGGCACAGATACGCAGTATTTT. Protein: CASSTQGAGTDTQYF.

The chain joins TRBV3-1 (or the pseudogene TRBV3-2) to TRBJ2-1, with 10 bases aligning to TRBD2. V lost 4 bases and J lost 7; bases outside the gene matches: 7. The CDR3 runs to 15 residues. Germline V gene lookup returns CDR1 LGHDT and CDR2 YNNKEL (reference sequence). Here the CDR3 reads CASSRYSGGRNEQFF. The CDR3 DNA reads TGTGCCAGCAGCCGCTATAGCGGGGGGAGGAATGAGCAGTTCTTC.

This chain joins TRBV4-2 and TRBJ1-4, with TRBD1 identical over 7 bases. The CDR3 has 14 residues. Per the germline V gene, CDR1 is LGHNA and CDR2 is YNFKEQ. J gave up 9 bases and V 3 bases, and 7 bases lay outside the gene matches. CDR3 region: CASSQTGLSQKLFF. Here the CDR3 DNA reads TGTGCCAGCAGCCAGACAGGGCTGAGTCAAAAACTGTTTTTT.

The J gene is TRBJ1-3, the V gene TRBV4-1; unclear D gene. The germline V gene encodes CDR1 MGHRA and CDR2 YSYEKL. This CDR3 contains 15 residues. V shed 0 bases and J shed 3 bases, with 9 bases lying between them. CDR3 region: CASSQDWAIGNTIYF. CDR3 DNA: TGCGCCAGCAGCCAAGACTGGGCCATTGGAAACACCATATATTTT.

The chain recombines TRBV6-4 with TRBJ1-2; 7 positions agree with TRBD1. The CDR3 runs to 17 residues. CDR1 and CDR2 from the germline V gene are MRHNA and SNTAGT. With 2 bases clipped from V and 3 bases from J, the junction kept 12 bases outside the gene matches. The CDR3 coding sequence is TGTGCCAGCAGTGACCCGAACTGGGACAGTAAAGACTATGGCTACACCTTC. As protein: CASSDPNWDSKDYGYTF.

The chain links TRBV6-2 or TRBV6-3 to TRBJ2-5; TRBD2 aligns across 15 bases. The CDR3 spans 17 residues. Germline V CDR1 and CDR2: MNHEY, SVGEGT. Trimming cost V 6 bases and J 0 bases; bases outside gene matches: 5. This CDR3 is CASSLGLAGGYQETQYF. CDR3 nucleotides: TGTGCCAGCAGCCTCGGACTAGCGGGGGGGTACCAAGAGACCCAGTACTTC.

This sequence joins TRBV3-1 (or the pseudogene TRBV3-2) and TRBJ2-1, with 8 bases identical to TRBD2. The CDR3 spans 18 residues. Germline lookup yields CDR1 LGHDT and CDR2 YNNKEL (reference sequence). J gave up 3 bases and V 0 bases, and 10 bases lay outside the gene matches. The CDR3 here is CASSQDLAGGPHYNEQFF. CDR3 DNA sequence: TGTGCCAGCAGCCAAGATCTGGCGGGGGGTCCTCACTACAATGAGCAGTTCTTC.

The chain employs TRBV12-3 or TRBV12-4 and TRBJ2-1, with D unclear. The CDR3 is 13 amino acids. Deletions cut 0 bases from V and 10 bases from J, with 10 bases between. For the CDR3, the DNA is TGTGCCAGCAGTTTAGCGATCCAGGTAGAGCAGTTCTTC. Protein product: CASSLAIQVEQFF.

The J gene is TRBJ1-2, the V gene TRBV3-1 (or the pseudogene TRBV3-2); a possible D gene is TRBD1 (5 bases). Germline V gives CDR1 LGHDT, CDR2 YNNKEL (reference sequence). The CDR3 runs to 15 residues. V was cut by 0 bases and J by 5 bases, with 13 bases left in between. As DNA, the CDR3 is TGTGCCAGCAGCCAAGATCGAGACAGTCTGTATGGCTACACCTTC. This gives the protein CASSQDRDSLYGYTF.

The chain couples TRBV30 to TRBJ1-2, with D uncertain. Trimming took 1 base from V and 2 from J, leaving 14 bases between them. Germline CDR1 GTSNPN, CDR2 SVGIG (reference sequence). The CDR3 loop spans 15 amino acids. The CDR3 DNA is TGTGCCTGGAGTGCCGACCAGCGGTTGAACTATGGCTACACCTTC. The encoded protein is CAWSADQRLNYGYTF.

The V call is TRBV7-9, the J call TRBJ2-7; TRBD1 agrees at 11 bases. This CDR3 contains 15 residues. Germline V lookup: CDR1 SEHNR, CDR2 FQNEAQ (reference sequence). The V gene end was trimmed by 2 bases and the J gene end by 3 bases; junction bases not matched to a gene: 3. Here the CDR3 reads CASSLRGTGGYEQYF. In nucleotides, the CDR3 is TGTGCCAGCAGCTTAAGAGGGACAGGGGGCTACGAGCAGTACTTC.

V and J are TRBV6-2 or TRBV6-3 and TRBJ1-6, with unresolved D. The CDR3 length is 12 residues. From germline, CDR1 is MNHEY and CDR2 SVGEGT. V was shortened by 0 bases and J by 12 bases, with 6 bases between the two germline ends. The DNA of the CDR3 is TGTGCCAGCAGTTACTCGGCAAAACCCCTCCACTTT. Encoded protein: CASSYSAKPLHF.

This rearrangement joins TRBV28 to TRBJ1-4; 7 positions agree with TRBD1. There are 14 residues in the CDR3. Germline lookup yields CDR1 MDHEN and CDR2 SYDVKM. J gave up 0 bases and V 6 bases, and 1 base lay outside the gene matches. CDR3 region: CASRGTATNEKLFF. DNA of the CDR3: TGTGCCAGCAGGGGGACAGCAACTAATGAAAAACTGTTTTTT.

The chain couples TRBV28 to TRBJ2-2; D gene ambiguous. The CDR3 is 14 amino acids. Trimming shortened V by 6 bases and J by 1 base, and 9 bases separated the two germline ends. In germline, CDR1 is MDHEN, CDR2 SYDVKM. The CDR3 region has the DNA TGTGCCAGCAGCCTGAGACTGAACACCGGGGAGCTGTTTTTT. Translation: CASSLRLNTGELFF.

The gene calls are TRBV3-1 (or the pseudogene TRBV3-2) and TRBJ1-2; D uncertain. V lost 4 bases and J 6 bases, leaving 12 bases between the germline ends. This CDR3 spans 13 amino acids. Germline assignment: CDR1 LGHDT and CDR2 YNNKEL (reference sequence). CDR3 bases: TGTGCCAGCAGCCGCCCTGGGCACAATGGCTACACCTTC. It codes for CASSRPGHNGYTF.

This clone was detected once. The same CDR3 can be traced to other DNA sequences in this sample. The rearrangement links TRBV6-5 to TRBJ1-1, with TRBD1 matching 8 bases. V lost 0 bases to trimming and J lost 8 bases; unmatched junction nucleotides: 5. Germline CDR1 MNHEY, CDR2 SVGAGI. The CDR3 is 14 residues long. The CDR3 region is CASSYSGQGGEAFF. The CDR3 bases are TGTGCCAGCAGTTACTCTGGACAGGGAGGGGAAGCTTTCTTT.

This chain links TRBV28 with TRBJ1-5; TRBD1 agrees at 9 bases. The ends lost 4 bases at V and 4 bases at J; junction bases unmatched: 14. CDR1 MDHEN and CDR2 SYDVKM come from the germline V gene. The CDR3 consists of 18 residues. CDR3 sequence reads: CASSSSSPTGGYNQPQHF. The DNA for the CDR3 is TGTGCCAGCAGTTCCTCCTCCCCGACAGGGGGTTATAATCAGCCCCAGCATTTT.

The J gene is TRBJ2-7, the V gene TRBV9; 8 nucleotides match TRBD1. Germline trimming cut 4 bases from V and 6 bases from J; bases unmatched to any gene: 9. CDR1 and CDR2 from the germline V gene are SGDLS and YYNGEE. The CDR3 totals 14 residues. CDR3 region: CASSTGQEVGEQYF. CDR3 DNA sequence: TGTGCCAGCAGCACGGGACAGGAGGTAGGCGAGCAGTACTTC.

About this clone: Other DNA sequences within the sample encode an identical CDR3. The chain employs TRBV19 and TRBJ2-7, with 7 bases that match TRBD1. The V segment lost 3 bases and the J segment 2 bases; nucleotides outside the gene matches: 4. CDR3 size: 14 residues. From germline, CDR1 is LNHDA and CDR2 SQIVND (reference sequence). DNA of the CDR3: TGTGCCAGTAGTATTTCAGGGGGTACCTACGAGCAGTACTTC. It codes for CASSISGGTYEQYF.

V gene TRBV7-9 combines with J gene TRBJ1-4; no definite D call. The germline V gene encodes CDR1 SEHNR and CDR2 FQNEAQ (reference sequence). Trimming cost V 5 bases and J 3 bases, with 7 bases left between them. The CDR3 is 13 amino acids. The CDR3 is CASSLSPNEKLFF. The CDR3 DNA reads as TGTGCCAGCAGCCTGTCCCCTAATGAAAAACTGTTTTTT. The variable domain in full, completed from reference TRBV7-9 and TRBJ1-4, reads DTGVSQNPRHKITKRGQNVTFRCDPISEHNRLYWYRQTLGQGPEFLTYFQNEAQLEKSRLLSDRFSAERPKGSFSTLEIQRTEQGDSAMYLCASSLSPNEKLFFGSGTQLSVL.

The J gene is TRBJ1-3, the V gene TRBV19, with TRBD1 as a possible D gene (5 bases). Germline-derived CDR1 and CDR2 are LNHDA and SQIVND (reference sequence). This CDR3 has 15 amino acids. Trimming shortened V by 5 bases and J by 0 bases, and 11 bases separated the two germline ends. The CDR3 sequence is CASSLRGTSGNTIYF. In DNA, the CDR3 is TGTGCCAGTAGTTTGCGGGGCACCTCTGGAAACACCATATATTTT. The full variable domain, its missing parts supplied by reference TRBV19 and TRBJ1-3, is DGGITQSPKYLFRKEGQNVTLSCEQNLNHDAMYWYRQDPGQGLRLIYYSQIVNDFQKGDIAEGYSVSREKKESFPLTVTSAQKNPTAFYLCASSLRGTSGNTIYFGEGSWLTVV.

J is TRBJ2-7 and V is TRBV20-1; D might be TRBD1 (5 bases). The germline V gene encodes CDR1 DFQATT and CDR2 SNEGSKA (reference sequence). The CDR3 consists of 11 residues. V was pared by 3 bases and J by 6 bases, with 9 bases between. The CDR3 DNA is TGCAGTGCTAGTGCAGGGCCCGAGCAGTACTTC. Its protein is CSASAGPEQYF.